The entry below describes one T cell receptor (beta chain). Researchers report isolating at least 6.5 million PBMCs per sample. These data come from a study of blood T cells in healthy people across ages. Germline trimming cut 0 bases from V and 1 base from J; bases unmatched to any gene: 6. Germline CDR1 and CDR2: DFQATT and SNEGSKA (reference sequence). CDR3 length: 16 amino acids. The use of a sample-barcoded 5' primer and a J-beta primer mix characterized a second PCR of roughly 7 to 11 cycles. TCRdb re-analysed the 5' RACE reads in MiXCR, keeping a single row per CDR3 protein. The profile covers about 580,000 distinct CDR3 sequences, with 47% appearing a single time and around 23% taken by the ten largest.

This sequence originates from an elderly man in good health. The V and J genes are TRBV20-1 and TRBJ2-1, with 7 bases fitting TRBD2. The sequenced sample consisted of blood. CDR3 DNA sequence: TGCAGTGCTAGAGACGGCCAGGGAGGGTCCTACAATGAGCAGTTCTTC. It translates to CSARDGQGGSYNEQFF.